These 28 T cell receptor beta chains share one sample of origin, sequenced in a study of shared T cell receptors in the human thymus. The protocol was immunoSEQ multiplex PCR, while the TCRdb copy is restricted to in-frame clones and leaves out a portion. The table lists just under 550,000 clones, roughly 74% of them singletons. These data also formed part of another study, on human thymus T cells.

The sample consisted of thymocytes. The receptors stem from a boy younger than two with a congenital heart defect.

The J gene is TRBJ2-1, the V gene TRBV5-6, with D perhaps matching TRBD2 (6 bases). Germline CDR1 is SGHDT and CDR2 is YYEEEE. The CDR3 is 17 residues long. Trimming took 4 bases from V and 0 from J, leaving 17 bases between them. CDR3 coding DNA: TGTGCCAGCAGCCTCGTACCCGGGAGCCTCTCCTACAATGAGCAGTTCTTC. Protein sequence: CASSLVPGSLSYNEQFF.

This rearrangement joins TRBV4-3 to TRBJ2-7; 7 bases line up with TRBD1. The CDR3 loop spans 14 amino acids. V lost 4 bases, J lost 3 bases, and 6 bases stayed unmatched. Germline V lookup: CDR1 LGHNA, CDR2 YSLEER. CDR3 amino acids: CASSRRDRVYEQYF. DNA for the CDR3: TGCGCCAGCAGCCGCAGAGACAGGGTCTACGAGCAGTACTTC.

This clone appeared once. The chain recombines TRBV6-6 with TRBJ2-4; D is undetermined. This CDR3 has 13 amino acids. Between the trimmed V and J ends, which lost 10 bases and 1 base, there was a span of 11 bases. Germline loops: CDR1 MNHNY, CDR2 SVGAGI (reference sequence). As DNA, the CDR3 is TGTGCCACCCTCGGAGCGGCCAAAAACATTCAGTACTTC. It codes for CATLGAAKNIQYF.

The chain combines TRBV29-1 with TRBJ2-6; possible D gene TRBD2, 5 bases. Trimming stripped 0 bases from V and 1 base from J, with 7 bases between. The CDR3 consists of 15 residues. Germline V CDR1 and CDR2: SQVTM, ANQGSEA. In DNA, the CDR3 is TGCAGCGTTGAAGATCCGGGGTCTGGGGCCAACGTCCTGACTTTC. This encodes CSVEDPGSGANVLTF.

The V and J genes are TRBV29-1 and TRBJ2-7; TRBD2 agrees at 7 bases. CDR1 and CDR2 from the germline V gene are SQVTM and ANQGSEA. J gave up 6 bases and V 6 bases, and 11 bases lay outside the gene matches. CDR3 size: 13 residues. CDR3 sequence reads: CSVPKGGPGEQYF. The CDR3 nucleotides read TGCAGCGTCCCGAAGGGAGGGCCGGGCGAGCAGTACTTC.

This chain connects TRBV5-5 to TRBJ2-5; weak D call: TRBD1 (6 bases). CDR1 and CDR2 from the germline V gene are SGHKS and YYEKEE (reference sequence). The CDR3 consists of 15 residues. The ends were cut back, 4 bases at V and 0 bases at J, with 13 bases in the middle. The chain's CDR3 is CASSPGRGYQETQYF. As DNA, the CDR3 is TGTGCCAGCAGCCCCGGTAGGGGGTACCAAGAGACCCAGTACTTC.

CDR3 residues: CASPPGGGQPQHF. The CDR3 nucleotides are TGTGCCAGCCCTCCAGGGGGCGGACAGCCCCAGCATTTT. The rearrangement links TRBV5-6 to TRBJ1-5; the match to TRBD1 covers 8 bases. V lost 7 bases and J lost 7; bases outside the gene matches: 7. The CDR3 totals 13 residues. Per germline, CDR1 SGHDT and CDR2 YYEEEE.

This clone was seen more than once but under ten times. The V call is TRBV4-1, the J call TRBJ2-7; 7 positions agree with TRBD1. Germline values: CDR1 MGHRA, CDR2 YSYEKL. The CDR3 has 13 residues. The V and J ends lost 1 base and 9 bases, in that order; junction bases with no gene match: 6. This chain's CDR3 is CASSQGIRDRQYF. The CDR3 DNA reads TGCGCCAGCAGCCAAGGAATCCGGGACAGGCAGTACTTC.

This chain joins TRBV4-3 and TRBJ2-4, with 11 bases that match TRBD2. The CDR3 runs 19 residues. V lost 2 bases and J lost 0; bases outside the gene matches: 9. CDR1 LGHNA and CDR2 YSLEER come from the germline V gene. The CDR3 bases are TGCGCCAGCAGCCAATCCACCGGGACTAGCGGATTAGCCAAAAACATTCAGTACTTC. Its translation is CASSQSTGTSGLAKNIQYF.

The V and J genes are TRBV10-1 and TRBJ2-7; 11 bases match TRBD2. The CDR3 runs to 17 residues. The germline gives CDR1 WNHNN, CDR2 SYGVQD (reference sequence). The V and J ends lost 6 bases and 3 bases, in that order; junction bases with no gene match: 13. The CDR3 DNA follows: TGCGCCAGCAGCCATAGCGGGAGGGCCCCGACTTACTACGAGCAGTACTTC. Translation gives CASSHSGRAPTYYEQYF.

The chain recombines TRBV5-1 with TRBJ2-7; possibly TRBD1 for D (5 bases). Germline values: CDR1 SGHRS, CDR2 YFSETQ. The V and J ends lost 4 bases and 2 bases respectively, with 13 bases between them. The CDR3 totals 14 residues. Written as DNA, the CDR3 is TGCGCCAGCAGCCCCTACAAGGGGCCCTACGAGCAGTACTTC. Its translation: CASSPYKGPYEQYF.

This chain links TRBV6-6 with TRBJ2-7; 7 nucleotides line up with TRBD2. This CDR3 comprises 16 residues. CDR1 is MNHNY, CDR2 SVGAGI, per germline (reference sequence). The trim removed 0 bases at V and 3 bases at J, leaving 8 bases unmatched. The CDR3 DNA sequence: TGTGCCAGCAGTTACTCGGTGGCTAGCGGTAGCTACGAGCAGTACTTC. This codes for CASSYSVASGSYEQYF.

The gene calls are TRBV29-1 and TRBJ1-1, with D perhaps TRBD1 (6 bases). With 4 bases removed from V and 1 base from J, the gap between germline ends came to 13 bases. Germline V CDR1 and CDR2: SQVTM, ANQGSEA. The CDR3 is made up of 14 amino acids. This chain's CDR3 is CSVGGRGRNTEAFF. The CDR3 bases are TGCAGCGTTGGGGGTAGGGGGAGGAACACTGAAGCTTTCTTT.

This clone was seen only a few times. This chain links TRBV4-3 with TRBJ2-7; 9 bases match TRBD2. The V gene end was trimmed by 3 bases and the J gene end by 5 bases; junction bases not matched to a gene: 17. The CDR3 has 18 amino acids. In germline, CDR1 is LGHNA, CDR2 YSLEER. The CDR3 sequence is CASSQVSLRTSEENEQYF. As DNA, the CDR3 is TGCGCCAGCAGCCAGGTATCTCTGCGGACTAGCGAAGAGAACGAGCAGTACTTC.

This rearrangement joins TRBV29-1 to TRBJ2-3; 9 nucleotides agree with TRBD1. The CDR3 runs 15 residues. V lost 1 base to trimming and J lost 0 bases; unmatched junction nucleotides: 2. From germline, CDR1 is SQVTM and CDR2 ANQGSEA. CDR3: CSVEADRGSTDTQYF. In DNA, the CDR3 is TGCAGCGTTGAAGCGGACAGGGGAAGCACAGATACGCAGTATTTT.

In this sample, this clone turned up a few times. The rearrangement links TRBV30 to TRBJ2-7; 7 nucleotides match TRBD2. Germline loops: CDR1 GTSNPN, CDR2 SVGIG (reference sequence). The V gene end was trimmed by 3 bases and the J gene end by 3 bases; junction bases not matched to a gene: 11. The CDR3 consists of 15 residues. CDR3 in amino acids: CAWSPSASGLYEQYF. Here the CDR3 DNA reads TGTGCCTGGAGCCCCTCCGCTAGCGGCCTCTACGAGCAGTACTTC.

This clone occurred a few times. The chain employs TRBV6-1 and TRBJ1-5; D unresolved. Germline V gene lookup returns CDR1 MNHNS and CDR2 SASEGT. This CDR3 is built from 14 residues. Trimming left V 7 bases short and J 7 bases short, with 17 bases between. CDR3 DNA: TGTGCCAGCACGGTGGCAGGATTGGAACAGCCCCAGCATTTT. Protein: CASTVAGLEQPQHF.

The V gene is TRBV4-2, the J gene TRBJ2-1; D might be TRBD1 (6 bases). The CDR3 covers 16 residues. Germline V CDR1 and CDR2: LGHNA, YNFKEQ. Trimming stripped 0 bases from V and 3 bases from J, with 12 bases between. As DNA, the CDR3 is TGTGCCAGCAGCCAAGAGGGGGCGGAACACTACAATGAGCAGTTCTTC. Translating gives CASSQEGAEHYNEQFF.

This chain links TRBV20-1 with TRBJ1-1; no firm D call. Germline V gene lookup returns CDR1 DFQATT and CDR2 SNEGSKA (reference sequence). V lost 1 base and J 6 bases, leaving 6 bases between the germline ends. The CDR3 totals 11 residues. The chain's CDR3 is CSARAPSEAFF. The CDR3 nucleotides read TGCAGTGCTAGAGCCCCGTCTGAAGCTTTCTTT.

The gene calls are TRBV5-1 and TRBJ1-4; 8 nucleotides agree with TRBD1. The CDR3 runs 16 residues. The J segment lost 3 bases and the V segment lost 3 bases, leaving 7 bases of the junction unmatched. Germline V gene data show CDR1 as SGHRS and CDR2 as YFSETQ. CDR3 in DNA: TGCGCCAGCAGCTGGCGGACAGGGCGGGCTAATGAAAAACTGTTTTTT. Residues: CASSWRTGRANEKLFF.

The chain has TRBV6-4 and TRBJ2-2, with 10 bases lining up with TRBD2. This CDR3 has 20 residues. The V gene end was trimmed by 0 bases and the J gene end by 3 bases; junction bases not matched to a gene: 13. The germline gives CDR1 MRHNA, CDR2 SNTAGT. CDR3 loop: CASSDSTGGLAGVDTGELFF. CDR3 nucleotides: TGTGCCAGCAGTGACTCGACAGGAGGGCTAGCGGGAGTCGACACCGGGGAGCTGTTTTTT.

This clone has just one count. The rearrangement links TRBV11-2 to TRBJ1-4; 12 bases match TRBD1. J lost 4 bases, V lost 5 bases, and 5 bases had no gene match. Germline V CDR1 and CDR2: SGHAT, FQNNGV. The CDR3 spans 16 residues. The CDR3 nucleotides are TGTGCCAGCAGCGCTGGGACAGGGGGCCATAATGAAAAACTGTTTTTT. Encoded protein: CASSAGTGGHNEKLFF.

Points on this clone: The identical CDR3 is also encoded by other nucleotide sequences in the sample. CDR3 protein: CASSPRGPGGQPQHF. The CDR3 region has the DNA TGTGCCAGCAGTCCCAGGGGTCCAGGGGGACAGCCCCAGCATTTT. The chain has TRBV27 and TRBJ1-5, with 7 bases fitting TRBD1. This CDR3 comprises 15 residues. In germline, CDR1 is MNHEY, CDR2 SMNVEV (reference sequence). Trimming cost V 5 bases and J 7 bases; bases outside gene matches: 11.

Written as DNA, the CDR3 is TGTGCCAGCAGTGACATCGGGACAGGGGGGATTCGGGATGAGCAGTTCTTC. Residues: CASSDIGTGGIRDEQFF. The chain couples TRBV6-1 to TRBJ2-1, with 11 bases lining up with TRBD1. The CDR3 has 17 residues. J gave up 8 bases and V 3 bases, and 12 bases lay outside the gene matches. Germline loops: CDR1 MNHNS, CDR2 SASEGT.

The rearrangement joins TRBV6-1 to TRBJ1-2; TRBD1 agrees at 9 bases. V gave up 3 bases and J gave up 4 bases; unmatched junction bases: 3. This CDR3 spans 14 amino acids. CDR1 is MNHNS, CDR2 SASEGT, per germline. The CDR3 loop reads CASSDGQGFYGYTF. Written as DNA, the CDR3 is TGTGCCAGCAGTGACGGACAGGGGTTCTATGGCTACACCTTC.

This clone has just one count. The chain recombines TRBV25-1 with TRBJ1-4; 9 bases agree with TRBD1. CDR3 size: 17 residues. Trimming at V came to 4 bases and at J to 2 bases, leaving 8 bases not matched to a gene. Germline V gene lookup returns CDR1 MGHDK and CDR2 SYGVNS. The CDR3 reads CASSAPGQGATNEKLFF. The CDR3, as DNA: TGTGCCAGCAGTGCCCCGGGACAGGGTGCTACTAATGAAAAACTGTTTTTT.

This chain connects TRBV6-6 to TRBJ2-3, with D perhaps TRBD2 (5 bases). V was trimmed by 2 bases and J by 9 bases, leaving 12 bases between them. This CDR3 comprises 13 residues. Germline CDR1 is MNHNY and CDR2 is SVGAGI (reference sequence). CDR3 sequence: CASSYHTSGTQYF. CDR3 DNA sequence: TGTGCCAGCAGTTACCACACTAGTGGGACGCAGTATTTT.

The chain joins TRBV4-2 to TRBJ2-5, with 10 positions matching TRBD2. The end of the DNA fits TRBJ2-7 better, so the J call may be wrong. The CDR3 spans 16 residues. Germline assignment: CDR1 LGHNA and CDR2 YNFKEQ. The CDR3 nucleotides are TGTGCCAGCAGCCACCCCTTAGCGGGGGGCACCTACGAGCAGTACTTC. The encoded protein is CASSHPLAGGTYEQYF.